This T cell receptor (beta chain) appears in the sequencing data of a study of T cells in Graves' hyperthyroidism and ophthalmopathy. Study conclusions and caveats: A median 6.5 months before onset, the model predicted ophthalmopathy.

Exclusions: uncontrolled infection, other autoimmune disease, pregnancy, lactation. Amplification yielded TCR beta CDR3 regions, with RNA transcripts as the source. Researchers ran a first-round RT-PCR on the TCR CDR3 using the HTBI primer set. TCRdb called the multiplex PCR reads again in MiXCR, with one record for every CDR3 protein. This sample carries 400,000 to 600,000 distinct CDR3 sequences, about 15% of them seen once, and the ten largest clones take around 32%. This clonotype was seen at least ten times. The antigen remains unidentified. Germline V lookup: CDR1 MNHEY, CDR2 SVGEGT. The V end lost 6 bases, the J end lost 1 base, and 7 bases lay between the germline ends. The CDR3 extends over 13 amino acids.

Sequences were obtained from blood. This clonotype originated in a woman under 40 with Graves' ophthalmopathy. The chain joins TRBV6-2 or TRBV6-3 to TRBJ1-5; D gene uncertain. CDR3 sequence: CASSFISNQPQHF. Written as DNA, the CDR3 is TGTGCCAGCAGCTTCATCAGCAATCAGCCCCAGCATTTT.